The present T cell receptor beta chain was sequenced within a study of blood T cell repertoires in COVID-19. Study in general: PBMCs, B-cell-depleted T cells, or T cells provided the cDNA or gDNA that made up the material.

This CDR3 spans 18 amino acids. The trim removed 1 base at V and 4 bases at J, leaving 7 bases unmatched. Germline V CDR1 and CDR2: LGHDT, YNNKEL (reference sequence). Methods used by the authors: Estimates of nucleated cell counts were drawn from the amplification of reference gene primers. Clones were read by immunoSEQ multiplex PCR, and TCRdb kept only the in-frame ones, dropping some. That table is the source of V, J and clone size, and D and trimming were worked out from the DNA. Of just over 350,000 clones in the sample, about 90% were seen once. Study members were between about 18 and 100 years old and lived in around 24 US regions. Which cohort a participant joined came from the clinical history participants gave.

The rearrangement joins TRBV3-1 (or the pseudogene TRBV3-2) to TRBJ2-2, with TRBD2 identical over 12 bases. The specimen was PBMCs or T cells enriched from blood (not recorded which). The sequence was obtained from a woman in her twenties or thirties who had recovered from COVID-19. CDR3: CASSQGTSGGRGTGELFF. The CDR3 bases are TGTGCCAGCAGCCAAGGCACTAGCGGGGGGCGGGGCACCGGGGAGCTGTTTTTT.